Listed here are 21 T cell receptor beta chains from one sample, sequenced in a study of cytomegalovirus exposure and HLA in healthy donors. Both 60 Vbeta primers and 13 Jbeta primers went into the PCR. Produced via immunoSEQ multiplex PCR; TCRdb's table is partial and in-frame only. Seen here are more than 150,000 clones, roughly 87% observed once, and the top ten hold roughly 0.24%. Sequencing was performed on PBMCs. These receptor sequences come from a girl under two years old in good health and CMV-seronegative.

V is TRBV7-2 and J is TRBJ1-1, with 7 positions matching TRBD1. Germline values: CDR1 SGHTA, CDR2 FQGNSA. J gave up 1 base and V 1 base, and 6 bases lay outside the gene matches. The CDR3 has 16 residues. The DNA for the CDR3 is TGTGCCAGCAGCTTAGTGTCGGACAGGACGAACACTGAAGCTTTCTTT. It codes for CASSLVSDRTNTEAFF.

This rearrangement joins TRBV7-9 to TRBJ2-5; a weak D match, TRBD1 (5 bases). V was trimmed by 5 bases and J by 3 bases, leaving 13 bases between them. The CDR3 contains 14 residues. Germline V gene data show CDR1 as SEHNR and CDR2 as FQNEAQ (reference sequence). CDR3 bases: TGTGCCAGCAGCCGGGCGACAGTAGAAGAGACCCAGTACTTC. Translating gives CASSRATVEETQYF.

This chain uses TRBV6-5 with TRBJ1-2; no clear D gene. Germline CDR1 MNHEY, CDR2 SVGAGI. This CDR3 contains 14 residues. V gave up 3 bases and J gave up 4 bases, with 12 bases separating them. In nucleotides, the CDR3 is TGTGCCAGCAGTTATGGTGGCACAGCCTATGGCTACACCTTC. Protein sequence: CASSYGGTAYGYTF.

The rearrangement joins TRBV4-1 to TRBJ1-1, with 7 bases aligning to TRBD1. Germline V gene sequence: CDR1 MGHRA, CDR2 YSYEKL. V lost 1 base and J lost 6; bases outside the gene matches: 5. The CDR3 covers 14 residues. In DNA form, the CDR3 reads TGCGCCAGCAGCCAAGCTACAGGGGTCCCTGAAGCTTTCTTT. Translating it yields CASSQATGVPEAFF.

The chain is built from TRBV11-3 and TRBJ2-3, with 7 positions matching TRBD2. Germline CDR1 SGHNT, CDR2 YENEEA. The CDR3 contains 16 residues. V gave up 8 bases and J gave up 0 bases; unmatched junction bases: 11. The CDR3 coding sequence is TGTGCCAGCTCCCGACGGGGAGGGGACAGCACAGATACGCAGTATTTT. This translates into CASSRRGGDSTDTQYF.

This chain joins TRBV27 and TRBJ1-1; 7 bases are shared with TRBD1. Looked up from germline, CDR1 is MNHEY and CDR2 is SMNVEV (reference sequence). Trimming cost V 4 bases and J 4 bases; bases outside gene matches: 15. The CDR3 is made up of 17 amino acids. The DNA for the CDR3 is TGTGCCAGCAGTTCCTTTTACAGGGGCGTTAGGCGCACTGAAGCTTTCTTT. Translating gives CASSSFYRGVRRTEAFF.

V usage is TRBV15 and J usage is TRBJ1-4, with 9 bases matching TRBD1. The CDR3 extends over 13 amino acids. Per germline, CDR1 LNHNV and CDR2 YYDKDF (reference sequence). V lost 5 bases to trimming and J lost 8 bases; unmatched junction nucleotides: 3. The CDR3 here is CATSGDREEKLFF. The CDR3 bases are TGTGCCACCAGCGGGGACAGGGAAGAAAAACTGTTTTTT.

This clone was counted once. The V gene is TRBV19, the J gene TRBJ2-2, with TRBD1 identical over 10 bases. In germline, CDR1 is LNHDA, CDR2 SQIVND (reference sequence). The V gene end was trimmed by 5 bases and the J gene end by 8 bases; junction bases not matched to a gene: 5. The CDR3 is 14 residues long. For the CDR3, the DNA is TGTGCCAGTAGTCGGACAGGGGGTAGAGGGGAGCTGTTTTTT. Translated, it gives CASSRTGGRGELFF.

This clone showed up just a few times. This chain links TRBV6-1 with TRBJ2-1; D not certain. V was pared by 6 bases and J by 7 bases, with 7 bases between. The CDR3 is made up of 11 amino acids. Germline V lookup: CDR1 MNHNS, CDR2 SASEGT. The CDR3 sequence is CASRAGNEQFF. CDR3 DNA: TGTGCCAGCAGAGCAGGAAATGAGCAGTTCTTC.

Concerning this clone: The junction and the germline gene differ at one end; a read error may be behind it. The chain combines TRBV7-9 with TRBJ1-6; 8 bases match TRBD1. The CDR3 has 15 amino acids. The germline gives CDR1 SEHNR, CDR2 FQNEAQ (reference sequence). The CDR3 here is CSSSFSGQGVSPLHF. CDR3 bases: TGTTCCAGCAGCTTTTCCGGACAGGGAGTTTCACCCCTCCACTTT.

The CDR3 DNA reads TGTGCCATCAGTGAGTCGTTTGGAGACACTGAAGCTTTCTTT. Its protein product is CAISESFGDTEAFF. This chain connects TRBV10-3 to TRBJ1-1; the D is unclear. Trimming shortened V by 0 bases and J by 3 bases, and 8 bases separated the two germline ends. Looked up from germline, CDR1 is ENHRY and CDR2 is SYGVKD. CDR3 length: 14 amino acids.

CDR3 region: CATSREAVGGRRLRYEQYF. The CDR3 coding sequence is TGTGCCACCAGCAGAGAGGCCGTAGGAGGGAGGAGACTACGCTACGAGCAGTACTTC. The V call is TRBV15, the J call TRBJ2-7, with D possibly being TRBD2 (6 bases). Germline V gene lookup returns CDR1 LNHNV and CDR2 YYDKDF (reference sequence). This CDR3 has 19 amino acids. The V end lost 0 bases, the J end lost 3 bases, and 24 bases lay between the germline ends.

The rearrangement links TRBV19 to TRBJ2-7; 9 bases fit TRBD1. V lost 0 bases and J lost 3; bases outside the gene matches: 3. Germline values: CDR1 LNHDA, CDR2 SQIVND (reference sequence). CDR3 size: 15 residues. DNA of the CDR3: TGTGCCAGTAGTATAGAGGGGACAGGGAACTACGAGCAGTACTTC. Translating gives CASSIEGTGNYEQYF.

The rearrangement links TRBV5-1 to TRBJ1-6; D is ambiguous. Per germline, CDR1 SGHRS and CDR2 YFSETQ. The germline V and J ends were trimmed by 2 bases and 0 bases, with 12 bases remaining between them. CDR3 length equals 17 residues. The CDR3 is CASSFGAGSSYNSPLHF. In nucleotides, the CDR3 is TGCGCCAGCAGCTTCGGAGCCGGGAGCTCCTATAATTCACCCCTCCACTTT.

The V and J genes are TRBV19 and TRBJ1-1; D might be TRBD1 (6 bases). Germline-derived CDR1 and CDR2 are LNHDA and SQIVND (reference sequence). The length of the CDR3 is 13 residues. V was clipped by 8 bases and J by 1 base, with 11 bases between them. CDR3: CASLQGWNTEAFF. CDR3 DNA sequence: TGTGCCAGTTTACAGGGATGGAACACTGAAGCTTTCTTT.

The genes are TRBV7-9 and TRBJ1-2; D is possibly TRBD1 (5 bases). The CDR3 is made up of 18 amino acids. Trimming pared 2 bases from V and 1 base from J, leaving 20 bases between. Germline assignment: CDR1 SEHNR and CDR2 FQNEAQ (reference sequence). For the CDR3, the DNA is TGTGCCAGCAGCTTATCCAAAGCTAATTACAGGAGTAACTATGGCTACACCTTC. The encoded protein is CASSLSKANYRSNYGYTF. The complete variable domain, with remaining parts taken from reference TRBV7-9 and TRBJ1-2, reads DTGVSQNPRHKITKRGQNVTFRCDPISEHNRLYWYRQTLGQGPEFLTYFQNEAQLEKSRLLSDRFSAERPKGSFSTLEIQRTEQGDSAMYLCASSLSKANYRSNYGYTFGSGTRLTVV.

This clone was seen just once. V usage is TRBV21-1 and J usage is TRBJ1-4. TRBV21-1 is termed a pseudogene. This CDR3 comprises 17 residues. CDR3 residues: CASGGGAGWIIGEKLFF. In nucleotides, the CDR3 is TGTGCCAGCGGGGGAGGCGCAGGTTGGATCATCGGGGAAAAACTGTTTTTT.

V usage is TRBV5-4 and J usage is TRBJ1-6; D might be TRBD1 (5 bases). V was shortened by 1 base and J by 9 bases, with 5 bases between the two germline ends. CDR1 SGHNT and CDR2 YYREEE come from the germline V gene (reference sequence). The CDR3 contains 12 residues. CDR3 residues: CASSLQGSPLHF. For the CDR3, the DNA is TGTGCCAGCAGCTTGCAGGGTTCACCCCTCCACTTT.

The rearrangement joins TRBV29-1 to TRBJ2-7; TRBD2 agrees at 7 bases. The J segment lost 6 bases and the V segment lost 7 bases, leaving 9 bases of the junction unmatched. Per the germline V gene, CDR1 is SQVTM and CDR2 is ANQGSEA. This CDR3 region has 12 residues. Written as DNA, the CDR3 is TGCAGCGGTCGGGACTACTGGTCCGAGCAGTACTTC. This sequence encodes CSGRDYWSEQYF.

The chain combines TRBV2 with TRBJ1-4; 9 nucleotides line up with TRBD1. V shed 4 bases, J shed 9 bases, and the junction held 6 bases outside the gene matches. The CDR3 spans 14 residues. Germline V gene data show CDR1 as SNHLY and CDR2 as FYNNEI. CDR3 sequence (DNA): TGTGCCAGCAGTGTATTACAGGGGGCGAAAAAACTGTTTTTT. This sequence encodes CASSVLQGAKKLFF.

The chain joins TRBV5-1 to TRBJ2-3, with TRBD1 as a possible D gene (5 bases). V dropped 3 bases and J dropped 0 bases, with 11 bases sitting between them. The germline gives CDR1 SGHRS, CDR2 YFSETQ. The CDR3 runs 15 residues. The CDR3 DNA is TGCGCCAGCAGCTCAAGACAGCGTAGCACAGATACGCAGTATTTT. Amino acids: CASSSRQRSTDTQYF.